This record covers a single T cell receptor beta chain. The CDR3 covers 16 residues. Germline CDR1 is MGHRA and CDR2 is YSYEKL. V gave up 0 bases and J gave up 2 bases; unmatched junction bases: 5. The data were taken from a study of blood T cell repertoires in COVID-19. Overall study context: From T cells, B-cell-depleted T cells, or PBMCs came the material, which was cDNA or gDNA.

Participants were placed into cohorts based on the clinical history they reported. All recovered Cohort 3 donors got two negative PCRs, got clearance, or saw symptom resolution. The authors' processing: It was from reference gene primer amplification that nucleated cell counts were estimated. TCRdb's copy holds only in-frame clones and misses some; the assay was immunoSEQ multiplex PCR. V and J calls and clone size are those listed in that table; D and trimming were worked out from the DNA. The data hold over 250,000 clones, with roughly 90% observed a single time. The TCR was taken from a woman aged 25 to 45 who had recovered from COVID-19. Sequenced: PBMCs or T cells enriched from blood (not recorded which). The rearrangement uses TRBV4-1 and TRBJ2-7; 9 nucleotides align to TRBD2. CDR3 protein: CASSQDGSGRTYEQYF. The DNA for the CDR3 is TGCGCCAGCAGCCAAGATGGAAGCGGGAGGACCTACGAGCAGTACTTC.